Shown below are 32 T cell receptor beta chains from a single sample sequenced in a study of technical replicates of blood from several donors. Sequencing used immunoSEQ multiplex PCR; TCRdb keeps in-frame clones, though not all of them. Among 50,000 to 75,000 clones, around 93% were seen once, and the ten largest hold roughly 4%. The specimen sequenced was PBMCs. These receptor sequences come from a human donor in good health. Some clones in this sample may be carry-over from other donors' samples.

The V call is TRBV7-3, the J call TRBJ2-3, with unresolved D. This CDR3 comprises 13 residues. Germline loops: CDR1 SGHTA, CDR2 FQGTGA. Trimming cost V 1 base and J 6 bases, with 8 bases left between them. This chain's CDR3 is CASSLSDGDTQYF. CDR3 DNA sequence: TGTGCCAGCAGCTTAAGTGACGGGGATACGCAGTATTTT.

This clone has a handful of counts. The CDR3, as DNA: TGTGCCAGCAGCTTTCCCGGCGGACTACGCACAGATACGCAGTATTTT. It encodes CASSFPGGLRTDTQYF. The rearrangement links TRBV11-2 to TRBJ2-3, with TRBD2 as a possible D gene (6 bases). The CDR3 spans 16 residues. Trimming shortened V by 3 bases and J by 1 base, and 14 bases separated the two germline ends. Germline-derived CDR1 and CDR2 are SGHAT and FQNNGV.

CDR3 bases: TGTGCCAGCAGTAGAGACCGGGATGAAGCTTTCTTT. It yields the protein CASSRDRDEAFF. This rearrangement joins TRBV11-1 to TRBJ1-1; D uncertain. CDR3 length: 12 amino acids. Trimming left V 6 bases short and J 7 bases short, with 12 bases between. Looked up from germline, CDR1 is SGHAT and CDR2 is FQDESV (reference sequence).

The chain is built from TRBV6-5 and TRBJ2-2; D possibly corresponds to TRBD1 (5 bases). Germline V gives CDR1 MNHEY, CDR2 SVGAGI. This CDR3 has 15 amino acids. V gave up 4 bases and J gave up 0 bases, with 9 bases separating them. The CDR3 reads CASSWGITNTGELFF. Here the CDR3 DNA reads TGTGCCAGCAGTTGGGGCATTACGAACACCGGGGAGCTGTTTTTT.

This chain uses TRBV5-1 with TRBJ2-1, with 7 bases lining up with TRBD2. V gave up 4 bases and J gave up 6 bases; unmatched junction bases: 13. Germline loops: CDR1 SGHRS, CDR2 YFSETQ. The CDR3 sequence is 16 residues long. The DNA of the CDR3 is TGCGCCAGCAGCCCCTCCGAGCGGGGTGGGGGCAATGAGCAGTTCTTC. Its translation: CASSPSERGGGNEQFF.

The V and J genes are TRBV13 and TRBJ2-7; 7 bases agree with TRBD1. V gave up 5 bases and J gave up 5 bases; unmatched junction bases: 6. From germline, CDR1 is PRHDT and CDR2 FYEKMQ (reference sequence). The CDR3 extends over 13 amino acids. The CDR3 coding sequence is TGTGCCAGCAGCAGAGACAGGGCCCACGAGCAGTACTTC. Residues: CASSRDRAHEQYF.

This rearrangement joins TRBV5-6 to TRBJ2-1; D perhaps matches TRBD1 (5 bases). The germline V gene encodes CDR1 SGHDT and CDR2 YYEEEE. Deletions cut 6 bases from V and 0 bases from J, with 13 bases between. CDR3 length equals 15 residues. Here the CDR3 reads CASTLDTNSYNEQFF. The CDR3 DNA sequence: TGTGCCAGCACCCTGGACACCAACTCCTACAATGAGCAGTTCTTC.

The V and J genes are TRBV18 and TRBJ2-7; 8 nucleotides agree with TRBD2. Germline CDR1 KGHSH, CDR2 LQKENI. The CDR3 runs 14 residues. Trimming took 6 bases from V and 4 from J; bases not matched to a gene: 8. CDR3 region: CASSPLAGEYEQYF. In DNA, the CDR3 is TGTGCCAGCTCGCCTCTAGCGGGTGAGTACGAGCAGTACTTC.

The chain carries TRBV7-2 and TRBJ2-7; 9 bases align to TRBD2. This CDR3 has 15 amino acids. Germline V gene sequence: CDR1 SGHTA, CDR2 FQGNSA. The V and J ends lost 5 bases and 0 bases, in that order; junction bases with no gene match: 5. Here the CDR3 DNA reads TGTGCCAGCAGCACCCGGCGGGAGGGCTCCTACGAGCAGTACTTC. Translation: CASSTRREGSYEQYF.

Written as DNA, the CDR3 is TGTGCCAGCAGCCAAGATAGAGAAGGGGGCGATGAGCAGTTCTTC. Residues: CASSQDREGGDEQFF. The V call is TRBV4-2, the J call TRBJ2-1, with 7 bases fitting TRBD1. This CDR3 spans 15 amino acids. Trimming took 0 bases from V and 8 from J; bases not matched to a gene: 7. CDR1 and CDR2 from the germline V gene are LGHNA and YNFKEQ.

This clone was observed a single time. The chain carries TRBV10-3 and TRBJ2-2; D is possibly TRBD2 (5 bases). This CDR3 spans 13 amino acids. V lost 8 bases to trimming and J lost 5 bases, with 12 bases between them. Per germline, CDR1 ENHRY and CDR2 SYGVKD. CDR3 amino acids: CAIRLTGTGELFF. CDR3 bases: TGTGCCATCCGACTGACGGGGACCGGGGAGCTGTTTTTT.

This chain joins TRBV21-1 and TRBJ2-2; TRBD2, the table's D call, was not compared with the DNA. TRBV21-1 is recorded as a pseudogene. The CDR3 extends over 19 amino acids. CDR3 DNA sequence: TGTGCCAGCAGCCCTAGGGGTCTAGCGGGGGTCGCTGGGCTCGGGGAGCTGTTTTTT. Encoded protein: CASSPRGLAGVAGLGELFF.

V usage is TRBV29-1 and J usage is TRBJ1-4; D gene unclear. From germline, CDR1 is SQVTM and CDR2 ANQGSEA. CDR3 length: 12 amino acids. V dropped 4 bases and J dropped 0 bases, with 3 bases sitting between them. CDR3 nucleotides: TGCAGCGTTGTAGCAACTAATGAAAAACTGTTTTTT. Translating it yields CSVVATNEKLFF. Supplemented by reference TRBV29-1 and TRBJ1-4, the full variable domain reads SAVISQKPSRDICQRGTSLTIQCQVDSQVTMMFWYRQQPGQSLTLIATANQGSEATYESGFVIDKFPISRPNLTFSTLTVSNMSPEDSSIYLCSVVATNEKLFFGSGTQLSVL.

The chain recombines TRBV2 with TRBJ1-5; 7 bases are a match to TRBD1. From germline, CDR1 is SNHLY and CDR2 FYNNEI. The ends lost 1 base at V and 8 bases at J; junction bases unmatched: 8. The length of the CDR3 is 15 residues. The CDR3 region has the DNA TGTGCCAGCAGTGAAGGGACAGGCCCTACGGAGCCCCAGCATTTT. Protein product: CASSEGTGPTEPQHF.

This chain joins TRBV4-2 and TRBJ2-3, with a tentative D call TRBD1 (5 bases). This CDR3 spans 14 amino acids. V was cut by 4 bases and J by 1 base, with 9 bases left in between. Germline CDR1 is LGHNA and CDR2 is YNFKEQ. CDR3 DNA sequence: TGTGCCAGCAGCCGCAGGGCGGGCACAGATACGCAGTATTTT. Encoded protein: CASSRRAGTDTQYF.

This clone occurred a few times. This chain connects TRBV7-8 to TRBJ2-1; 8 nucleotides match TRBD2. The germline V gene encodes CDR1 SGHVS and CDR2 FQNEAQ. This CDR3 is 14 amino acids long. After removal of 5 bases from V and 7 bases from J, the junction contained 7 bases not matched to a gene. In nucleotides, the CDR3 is TGTGCCAGCAGCGGCCCCGGGACTAGTAATGAGCAGTTCTTC. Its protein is CASSGPGTSNEQFF.

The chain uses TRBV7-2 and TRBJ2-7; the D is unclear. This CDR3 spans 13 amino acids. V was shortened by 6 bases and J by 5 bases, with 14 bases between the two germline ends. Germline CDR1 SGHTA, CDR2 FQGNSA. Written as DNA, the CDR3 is TGTGCCAGCAGTGGGCAGGTTTCGGACGAGCAGTACTTC. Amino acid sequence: CASSGQVSDEQYF.

The CDR3 DNA reads as TGTGCCAGCAGCACCCGCAGGGCCTTGCCCAATGAGCAGTTCTTC. This codes for CASSTRRALPNEQFF. This chain links TRBV11-3 with TRBJ2-1; D perhaps matches TRBD1 (5 bases). The germline gives CDR1 SGHNT, CDR2 YENEEA. V lost 5 bases and J 6 bases, leaving 17 bases between the germline ends. There are 15 residues in the CDR3.

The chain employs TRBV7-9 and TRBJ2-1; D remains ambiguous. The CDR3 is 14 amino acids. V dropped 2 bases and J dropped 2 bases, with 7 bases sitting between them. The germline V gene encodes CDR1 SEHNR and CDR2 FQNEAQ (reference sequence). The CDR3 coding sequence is TGTGCCAGCAGCTTACGACTGACCTACAATGAGCAGTTCTTC. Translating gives CASSLRLTYNEQFF.

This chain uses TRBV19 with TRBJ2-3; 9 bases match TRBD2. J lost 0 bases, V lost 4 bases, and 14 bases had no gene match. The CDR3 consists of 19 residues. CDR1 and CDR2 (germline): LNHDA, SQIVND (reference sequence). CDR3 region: CASSTPFSGGASSTDTQYF. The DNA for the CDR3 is TGTGCCAGTAGTACCCCATTTAGCGGGGGAGCCTCTAGCACAGATACGCAGTATTTT. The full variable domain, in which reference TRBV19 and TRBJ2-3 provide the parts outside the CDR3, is DGGITQSPKYLFRKEGQNVTLSCEQNLNHDAMYWYRQDPGQGLRLIYYSQIVNDFQKGDIAEGYSVSREKKESFPLTVTSAQKNPTAFYLCASSTPFSGGASSTDTQYFGPGTRLTVL.

In nucleotides, the CDR3 is TGTGCCAGCAGCTTAGTTGGGCAGGGAGGAAACACCATATATTTT. It encodes CASSLVGQGGNTIYF. V usage is TRBV7-2 and J usage is TRBJ1-3; a possible D gene is TRBD1 (5 bases). Germline CDR1 and CDR2: SGHTA and FQGNSA. The CDR3 sequence is 15 residues long. Trimming left V 1 base short and J 4 bases short, with 11 bases between. The variable domain in full, with the rest retrieved from reference TRBV7-2 and TRBJ1-3, is GAGVSQSPSNKVTEKGKDVELRCDPISGHTALYWYRQSLGQGLEFLIYFQGNSAPDKSGLPSDRFSAERTGGSVSTLTIQRTQQEDSAVYLCASSLVGQGGNTIYFGEGSWLTVV.

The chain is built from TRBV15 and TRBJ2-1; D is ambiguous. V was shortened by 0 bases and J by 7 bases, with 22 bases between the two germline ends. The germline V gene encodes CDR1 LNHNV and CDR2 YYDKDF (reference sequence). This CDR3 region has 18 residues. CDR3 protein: CATSRDLSSGLSVNEQFF. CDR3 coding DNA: TGTGCCACCAGCAGAGATCTGAGTTCCGGTCTCAGCGTGAATGAGCAGTTCTTC. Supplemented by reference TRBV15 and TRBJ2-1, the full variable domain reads DAMVIQNPRYQVTQFGKPVTLSCSQTLNHNVMYWYQQKSSQAPKLLFHYYDKDFNNEADTPDNFQSRRPNTSFCFLDIRSPGLGDTAMYLCATSRDLSSGLSVNEQFFGPGTRLTVL.

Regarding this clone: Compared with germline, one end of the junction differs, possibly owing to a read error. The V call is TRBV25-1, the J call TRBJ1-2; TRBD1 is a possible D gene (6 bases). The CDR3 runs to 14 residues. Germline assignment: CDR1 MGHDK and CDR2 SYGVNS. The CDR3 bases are TGTGCCAGCAGTCAATATAACAGGGACGGAGGCTACACCTTC. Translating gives CASSQYNRDGGYTF.

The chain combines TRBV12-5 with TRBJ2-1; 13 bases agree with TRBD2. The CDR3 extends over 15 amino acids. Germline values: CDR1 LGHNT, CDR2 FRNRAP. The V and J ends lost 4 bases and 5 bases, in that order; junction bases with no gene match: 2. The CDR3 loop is CASGWTSGGNNEQFF. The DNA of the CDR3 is TGTGCTAGTGGTTGGACTAGCGGGGGTAACAATGAGCAGTTCTTC. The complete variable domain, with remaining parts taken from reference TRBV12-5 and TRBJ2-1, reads DARVTQTPRHKVTEMGQEVTMRCQPILGHNTVFWYRQTMMQGLELLAYFRNRAPLDDSGMPKDRFSAEMPDATLATLKIQPSEPRDSAVYFCASGWTSGGNNEQFFGPGTRLTVL.

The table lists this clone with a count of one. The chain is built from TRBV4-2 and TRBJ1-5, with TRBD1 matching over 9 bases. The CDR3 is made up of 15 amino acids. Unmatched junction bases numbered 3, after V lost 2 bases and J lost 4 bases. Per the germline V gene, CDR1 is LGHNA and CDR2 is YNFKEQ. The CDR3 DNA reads TGTGCCAGCAGCCAATCCGGGACAGGGAATCAGCCCCAGCATTTT. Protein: CASSQSGTGNQPQHF.

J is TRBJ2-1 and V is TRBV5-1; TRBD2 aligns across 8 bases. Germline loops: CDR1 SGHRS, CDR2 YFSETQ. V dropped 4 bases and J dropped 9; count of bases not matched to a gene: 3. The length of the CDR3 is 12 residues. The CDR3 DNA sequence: TGCGCCAGCAGCCCGGGAGGGAGTGAGCAGTTCTTC. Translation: CASSPGGSEQFF.

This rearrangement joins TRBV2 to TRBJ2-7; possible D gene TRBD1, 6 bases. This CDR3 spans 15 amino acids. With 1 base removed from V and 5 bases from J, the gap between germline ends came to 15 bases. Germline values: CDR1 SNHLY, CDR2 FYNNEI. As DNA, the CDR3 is TGTGCCAGCAGTGAAGTAACAGGGAAGTTACACGAGCAGTACTTC. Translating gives CASSEVTGKLHEQYF.

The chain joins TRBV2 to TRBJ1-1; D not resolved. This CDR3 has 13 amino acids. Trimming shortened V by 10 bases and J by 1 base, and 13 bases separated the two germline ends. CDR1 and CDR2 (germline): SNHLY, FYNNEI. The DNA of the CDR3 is TGTGCCAACCGAAAAGATAGGAACACTGAAGCTTTCTTT. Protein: CANRKDRNTEAFF.

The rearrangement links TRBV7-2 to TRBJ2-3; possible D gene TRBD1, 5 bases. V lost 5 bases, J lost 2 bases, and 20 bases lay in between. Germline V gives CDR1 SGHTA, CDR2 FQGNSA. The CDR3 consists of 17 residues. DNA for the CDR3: TGTGCCAGCAGCCTAGTTGGGGCCCTAGTACTCACAGATACGCAGTATTTT. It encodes CASSLVGALVLTDTQYF. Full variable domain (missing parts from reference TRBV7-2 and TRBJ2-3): GAGVSQSPSNKVTEKGKDVELRCDPISGHTALYWYRQSLGQGLEFLIYFQGNSAPDKSGLPSDRFSAERTGGSVSTLTIQRTQQEDSAVYLCASSLVGALVLTDTQYFGPGTRLTVL.

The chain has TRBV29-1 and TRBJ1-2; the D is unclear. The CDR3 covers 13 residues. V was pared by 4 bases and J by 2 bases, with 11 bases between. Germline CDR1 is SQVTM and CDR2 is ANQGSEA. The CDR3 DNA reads TGCAGCGTTGGTTCAAGGAGAAACTATGGCTACACCTTC. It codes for CSVGSRRNYGYTF.

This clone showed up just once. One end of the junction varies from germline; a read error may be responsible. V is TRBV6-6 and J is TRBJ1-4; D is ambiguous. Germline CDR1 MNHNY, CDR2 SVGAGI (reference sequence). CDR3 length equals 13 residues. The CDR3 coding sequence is TGTGCCAGTAGTTCGACTCTTAATGAAAAACTGTTTTTT. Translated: CASSSTLNEKLFF.

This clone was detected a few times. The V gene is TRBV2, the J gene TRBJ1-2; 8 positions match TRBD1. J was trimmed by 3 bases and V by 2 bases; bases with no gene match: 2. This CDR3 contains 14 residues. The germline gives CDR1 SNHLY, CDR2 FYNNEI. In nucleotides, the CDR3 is TGTGCCAGCAGTGAACAGGGGGCCTACTATGGCTACACCTTC. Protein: CASSEQGAYYGYTF.